This entry describes one TCR beta chain. Time point meaning: patch test 3, about 24 weeks after DPC sensitization. Treatment in this sample: therapeutic diphenylcyclopropenone sensitization with weekly scalp DPC. TCRdb re-derived calls from the RACE reads in MiXCR, one entry per CDR3 protein. Of 110,000 or so distinct CDR3 sequences in the sample, around 35% were seen once. The record originates from a study of human T cells and chemical hapten exposure. The length of the CDR3 is 18 residues. V was shortened by 5 bases and J by 0 bases, with 21 bases between the two germline ends. CDR1 is MNHEY, CDR2 SVGEGT, per germline.

The TCR was taken from a man aged 35 to 55 with alopecia areata. Some clones in this sample may be carry-over from other donors' samples. The source material was whole blood, sampled in connection with sensitization to the hapten diphenylcyclopropenone (DPC). The chain carries TRBV6-2 or TRBV6-3 and TRBJ2-3; D tentatively reads TRBD1 or TRBD2 (5 bases each). The CDR3 coding sequence is TGTGCCAGCAGTACCCATCGGGACCCCGCGAGGAGCACAGATACGCAGTATTTT. Its translation: CASSTHRDPARSTDTQYF.